A single sample gave rise to the 27 T cell receptor beta chains below, sequenced in a study of control samples from healthy donors and cancer patients. TCRdb keeps only in-frame clones here, not all; method: immunoSEQ multiplex PCR. The sample has roughly 26,000 clones; approximately 78% are singletons. Sequenced sample: PBMCs. The receptors were sampled from a man aged 55 to 70 with colorectal cancer.

The DNA for the CDR3 is TGCGCCAGCAGCTTGAAGGGGGCTGGGGCCAACGTCCTGACTTTC. Translating gives CASSLKGAGANVLTF. V gene TRBV5-1 combines with J gene TRBJ2-6; D may be TRBD1 (6 bases). Germline loops: CDR1 SGHRS, CDR2 YFSETQ. The CDR3 has 15 residues. The ends were cut back, 1 base at V and 2 bases at J, with 7 bases in the middle.

The count of this clone is one. This rearrangement joins TRBV5-5 to TRBJ2-2, with a possible D match to TRBD2 (6 bases). The germline CDR1 and CDR2 sequences are SGHKS and YYEKEE (reference sequence). The CDR3 runs to 14 residues. Trimming stripped 4 bases from V and 7 bases from J, with 14 bases between. The CDR3 reads CASSPRTAGGELFF. In nucleotides, the CDR3 is TGTGCCAGCAGCCCCCGTACAGCGGGCGGGGAGCTGTTTTTT. Supplemented by reference TRBV5-5 and TRBJ2-2, the full variable domain reads DAGVTQSPTHLIKTRGQQVTLRCSPISGHKSVSWYQQVLGQGPQFIFQYYEKEERGRGNFPDRFSARQFPNYSSELNVNALLLGDSALYLCASSPRTAGGELFFGEGSRLTVL.

The genes are TRBV6-6 and TRBJ1-2; D may be TRBD1 (6 bases). This CDR3 has 15 residues. Looked up from germline, CDR1 is MNHNY and CDR2 is SVGAGI (reference sequence). The ends were cut back, 8 bases at V and 0 bases at J, with 16 bases in the middle. CDR3 in amino acids: CASSTGFNANYGYTF. In nucleotides, the CDR3 is TGTGCCAGCTCTACAGGGTTCAACGCTAACTATGGCTACACCTTC.

The gene calls are TRBV4-3 and TRBJ1-2; 7 bases are a match to TRBD1. The CDR3 consists of 16 residues. V lost 1 base, J lost 4 bases, and 9 bases stayed unmatched. The V gene's germline CDR1 is LGHNA and CDR2 YSLEER. The DNA of the CDR3 is TGCGCCAGCAGCCAAGTTAAGGGGGACAGCTCCTATGGCTACACCTTC. Encoded protein: CASSQVKGDSSYGYTF.

This clone was counted only a few times. The rearrangement uses TRBV20-1 and TRBJ1-1; 9 bases fit TRBD1. The CDR3 consists of 15 residues. Germline V gene data show CDR1 as DFQATT and CDR2 as SNEGSKA (reference sequence). The V segment lost 3 bases and the J segment 7 bases; nucleotides outside the gene matches: 12. CDR3 in DNA: TGCAGTGCTAGTAACCGACAGGGGGGATTCGGTGAAGCTTTCTTT. As protein: CSASNRQGGFGEAFF.

This clone came up a few times. J is TRBJ2-2 and V is TRBV19; tentatively, D is TRBD1 or TRBD2 (5 bases each). The germline gives CDR1 LNHDA, CDR2 SQIVND (reference sequence). V was cut by 2 bases and J by 5 bases, with 9 bases left in between. The CDR3 consists of 14 residues. CDR3 nucleotides: TGTGCCAGTAGTATATGGGGGACGACCGGGGAGCTGTTTTTT. Its translation: CASSIWGTTGELFF.

In this sample, this clone turned up once. The chain couples TRBV3-1 (or the pseudogene TRBV3-2) to TRBJ1-3, with D hard to call. V lost 0 bases to trimming and J lost 2 bases, with 11 bases between them. This CDR3 is 16 amino acids long. Germline V gene lookup returns CDR1 LGHDT and CDR2 YNNKEL (reference sequence). The CDR3: CASSQDLKIPGNTIYF. The CDR3 coding sequence is TGTGCCAGCAGCCAAGATTTAAAGATACCTGGAAACACCATATATTTT.

By share of the sample, this clone is medium-sized (0.01 to 0.1%). The chain couples TRBV7-2 to TRBJ1-5; TRBD1 might be the D (5 bases). The CDR3 consists of 15 residues. V lost 2 bases, J lost 1 base, and 9 bases lay in between. Germline values: CDR1 SGHTA, CDR2 FQGNSA. CDR3 protein: CASSLSGISNQPQHF. The CDR3 DNA reads as TGTGCCAGCAGCTTATCAGGGATCAGCAATCAGCCCCAGCATTTT.

The chain carries TRBV3-1 (or the pseudogene TRBV3-2) and TRBJ1-2; D uncertain. Germline V gene sequence: CDR1 LGHDT, CDR2 YNNKEL (reference sequence). CDR3 length: 15 residues. Trimming pared 5 bases from V and 3 bases from J, leaving 16 bases between. The CDR3, as DNA: TGTGCCAGCAGCGGACGGACGCCTAGGGACTATGGCTACACCTTC. Amino acid sequence: CASSGRTPRDYGYTF.

The J gene is TRBJ1-2, the V gene TRBV29-1; D might be TRBD1 (5 bases). CDR3 length equals 14 residues. Germline V lookup: CDR1 SQVTM, CDR2 ANQGSEA. V dropped 1 base and J dropped 2 bases, with 11 bases sitting between them. The CDR3 DNA follows: TGCAGCGTTGAAGGGGGACGGGACAACTATGGCTACACCTTC. Its protein is CSVEGGRDNYGYTF.

The chain has TRBV29-1 and TRBJ1-3; D gene ambiguous. V was cut by 0 bases and J by 6 bases, with 6 bases left in between. The CDR3 has 12 amino acids. Germline CDR1 SQVTM, CDR2 ANQGSEA. Here the CDR3 DNA reads TGCAGCGTTGAAGATATGTCAAACACCATATATTTT. The encoded protein is CSVEDMSNTIYF.

The chain is built from TRBV5-1 and TRBJ1-1; 8 nucleotides match TRBD1. Looked up from germline, CDR1 is SGHRS and CDR2 is YFSETQ. There are 16 residues in the CDR3. V was pared by 0 bases and J by 0 bases, with 4 bases of the junction left unmatched. The CDR3 DNA reads TGCGCCAGCAGCTTGGCCAGGGGGCTGTTGAACACTGAAGCTTTCTTT. Protein sequence: CASSLARGLLNTEAFF.

The rearrangement uses TRBV19 and TRBJ1-2; maybe TRBD1 (6 bases). The CDR3 loop spans 15 amino acids. Germline CDR1 and CDR2: LNHDA and SQIVND (reference sequence). As DNA, the CDR3 is TGTGCAACATCACTCGGGACACATATTAACTATGGCTACACCTTC. Protein sequence: CATSLGTHINYGYTF.

This clone occurred once. V usage is TRBV6-5 and J usage is TRBJ1-4; maybe TRBD1 (6 bases). The CDR3 contains 14 residues. The ends were cut back, 2 bases at V and 7 bases at J, with 11 bases in the middle. Looked up from germline, CDR1 is MNHEY and CDR2 is SVGAGI. CDR3 coding DNA: TGTGCCAGCAGTTACGAGGTGGGGGCTGAAAAACTGTTTTTT. Translation: CASSYEVGAEKLFF.

The chain links TRBV6-5 to TRBJ2-7; TRBD1 agrees at 10 bases. Germline V lookup: CDR1 MNHEY, CDR2 SVGAGI. This CDR3 comprises 14 residues. The J segment lost 4 bases and the V segment lost 7 bases, leaving 7 bases of the junction unmatched. CDR3 DNA: TGTGCCAGCAAAGGGACAGGGGATGTATACGAGCAGTACGTC. Its protein is CASKGTGDVYEQYV.

This chain uses TRBV9 with TRBJ1-4, with D maybe TRBD1 (5 bases). Germline assignment: CDR1 SGDLS and CDR2 YYNGEE. CDR3 length: 17 residues. Trimming took off 0 bases at V and 0 bases at J, with 12 bases between the two ends. CDR3 nucleotide sequence: TGTGCCAGCAGCGTAGGAGAGGGGCCCCCAACTAATGAAAAACTGTTTTTT. It encodes CASSVGEGPPTNEKLFF.

This CDR3 is CASRGRGEGTDTQYF. CDR3 nucleotide sequence: TGTGCCAGTCGGGGTCGAGGCGAGGGCACAGATACGCAGTATTTT. The chain carries TRBV18 and TRBJ2-3; TRBD2 is a possible D gene (5 bases). Trimming cost V 9 bases and J 1 base, with 17 bases left between them. Germline CDR1 and CDR2: KGHSH and LQKENI. The CDR3 loop spans 15 amino acids. Full variable domain (outside the CDR3, taken from reference TRBV18 and TRBJ2-3): NAGVMQNPRHLVRRRGQEARLRCSPMKGHSHVYWYRQLPEEGLKFMVYLQKENIIDESGMPKERFSAEFPKEGPSILRIQQVVRGDSAAYFCASRGRGEGTDTQYFGPGTRLTVL.

The chain has TRBV9 and TRBJ2-5, with D possibly matching TRBD2 (6 bases). Germline CDR1 SGDLS, CDR2 YYNGEE. CDR3 length: 14 residues. Trimming removed 0 bases from V and 5 bases from J, with 11 bases in between. The CDR3 sequence: CASSVGPAGETQYF. In nucleotides, the CDR3 is TGTGCCAGCAGCGTAGGGCCGGCGGGGGAGACCCAGTACTTC.

This chain links TRBV9 with TRBJ1-1; weak D call: TRBD1 (5 bases). V was shortened by 1 base and J by 6 bases, with 13 bases between the two germline ends. The CDR3 covers 14 residues. Germline CDR1 and CDR2: SGDLS and YYNGEE. This CDR3 is CASSVYGGNAEAFF. As DNA, the CDR3 is TGTGCCAGCAGCGTATACGGGGGAAACGCTGAAGCTTTCTTT.

The V and J genes are TRBV29-1 and TRBJ2-1; perhaps TRBD2 as D (7 bases). Germline V gives CDR1 SQVTM, CDR2 ANQGSEA. The V end lost 1 base, the J end lost 4 bases, and 11 bases lay between the germline ends. The CDR3 length is 14 residues. The CDR3 region has the DNA TGCAGCGTTGAAGGGGGGGGCAAATACAATGAGCAGTTCTTC. The encoded protein is CSVEGGGKYNEQFF.

V usage is TRBV5-4 and J usage is TRBJ1-3; TRBD1 might be the D (5 bases). The CDR3 loop spans 15 amino acids. The V gene's germline CDR1 is SGHNT and CDR2 YYREEE (reference sequence). The V end was cut by 3 bases, the J end by 1 base, with 11 bases between. The CDR3 here is CASSSDTLSGNTIYF. CDR3 DNA sequence: TGTGCCAGCAGCTCGGACACACTTTCTGGAAACACCATATATTTT.

The chain joins TRBV2 to TRBJ2-1; TRBD1 matches at 10 bases. Germline V lookup: CDR1 SNHLY, CDR2 FYNNEI. CDR3 length equals 13 residues. Germline trimming cut 4 bases from V and 9 bases from J; bases unmatched to any gene: 3. CDR3 in DNA: TGTGCCAGCAGTGCGACAGGGGGCCCTGAGCAGTTCTTC. Translated: CASSATGGPEQFF.

The V gene is TRBV5-6, the J gene TRBJ1-1; D is ambiguous. In germline, CDR1 is SGHDT, CDR2 YYEEEE. The CDR3 totals 14 residues. Trimming shortened V by 0 bases and J by 1 base, and 7 bases separated the two germline ends. The CDR3 nucleotides read TGTGCCAGCAGCTTGGAGTCTTCGAACACTGAAGCTTTCTTT. It encodes CASSLESSNTEAFF.

The chain carries TRBV2 and TRBJ2-1, with 7 bases lining up with TRBD2. Trimming cost V 3 bases and J 7 bases; bases outside gene matches: 6. This CDR3 has 14 amino acids. Germline-derived CDR1 and CDR2 are SNHLY and FYNNEI. The CDR3 reads CASSEGQGGNEQFF. CDR3 nucleotide sequence: TGTGCCAGCAGTGAGGGTCAGGGAGGGAATGAGCAGTTCTTC.

This chain joins TRBV7-8 and TRBJ2-1; a possible D gene is TRBD1 (8 bases). V lost 0 bases and J lost 8, with 20 bases in between. The germline V gene encodes CDR1 SGHVS and CDR2 FQNEAQ. The CDR3 loop spans 17 amino acids. CDR3 nucleotide sequence: TGTGCCAGCAGCTTAGCCTCCGGACAGGGAGGGACGGATGAGCAGTTCTTC. It codes for CASSLASGQGGTDEQFF.

The chain joins TRBV4-3 to TRBJ1-1, with TRBD1 as a possible D gene (5 bases). Looked up from germline, CDR1 is LGHNA and CDR2 is YSLEER. The CDR3 contains 16 residues. V was pared by 0 bases and J by 5 bases, with 16 bases between. In nucleotides, the CDR3 is TGCGCCAGCAGCCAAGAGGTGGGACTTTGGAGTACTGAAGCTTTCTTT. Its translation: CASSQEVGLWSTEAFF.

A few counts support this clone. The rearrangement joins TRBV6-5 to TRBJ1-5, with D unresolved. Germline-derived CDR1 and CDR2 are MNHEY and SVGAGI. The CDR3 spans 14 residues. Trimming took 8 bases from V and 0 from J, leaving 11 bases between them. CDR3 bases: TGTGCCAGCGCCGGGCCCTATAGCAATCAGCCCCAGCATTTT. Translating gives CASAGPYSNQPQHF.